The rows below give T cell receptor beta chains drawn from one sample of a study of T cells in Graves' hyperthyroidism and ophthalmopathy. TCRdb re-called the multiplex PCR reads with MiXCR, one entry per CDR3 protein. The table lists about 98,000 distinct CDR3 sequences, about 37% of them singletons. Sequenced sample: peripheral blood or thyroid tissue (not recorded which). Receptor source: a woman in her twenties or thirties with Graves' hyperthyroidism. CDR3s include the opening cysteine and the closing phenylalanine or tryptophan. The D gene is left open where the match is weak. The size of a clone is reported for some rows only, either as once, few or many, or as a class for expanded clones.

J: TRBJ2-2; D: TRBD1; size: many; V: TRBV6-5; CDR3: CASSYSPGTGIGELFF; DNA: TGTGCCAGCAGTTATAGTCCCGGGACAGGGATCGGGGAGCTGTTTTTT
J: TRBJ2-5; D: TRBD1; size: NA; V: TRBV11-1; CDR3: CASSPGQVGQRETQYF; DNA: TGTGCCAGCAGCCCCGGACAGGTCGGCCAGCGGGAGACCCAGTACTTC
J: TRBJ1-2; D: NA; size: many; V: TRBV7-9; CDR3: CATYQGVYGYTF; DNA: TGTGCCACTTACCAGGGAGTCTATGGCTACACCTTC
J: TRBJ2-5; D: NA; size: NA; V: TRBV7-8; CDR3: CASTGGHAETQYF; DNA: TGTGCCAGCACTGGAGGCCACGCGGAGACCCAGTACTTC
J: TRBJ2-7; D: NA; size: many; V: TRBV10-2; CDR3: CASASGRYEQYF; DNA: TGCGCCAGCGCCTCAGGGCGTTACGAGCAGTACTTC
J: TRBJ1-5; D: NA; size: NA; V: TRBV2; CDR3: CASNWFSGAEAFFGQGNQPQHF; DNA: NA
J: TRBJ2-3; D: TRBD2; size: many; V: TRBV20-1; CDR3: CSAASGLGNTDTQYF; DNA: TGCAGTGCTGCATCGGGACTAGGTAACACAGATACGCAGTATTTT
J: TRBJ1-2; D: NA; size: many; V: TRBV29-1; CDR3: CSVEGPRNYGYTF; DNA: TGCAGCGTTGAAGGACCGCGCAACTATGGCTACACCTTC
J: TRBJ2-7; D: NA; size: many; V: TRBV20-1; CDR3: CSARKSYEQYF; DNA: TGCAGTGCTAGAAAATCCTACGAGCAGTACTTC
J: TRBJ2-7; D: TRBD2; size: many; V: TRBV28; CDR3: CASSPGTSVYEQYF; DNA: TGTGCCAGCAGTCCCGGGACTAGCGTCTACGAGCAGTACTTC
J: TRBJ1-4; D: NA; size: NA; V: TRBV15; CDR3: CATSSNRATNEKLFF; DNA: TGTGCCACCAGCAGCAACAGGGCAACTAATGAAAAACTGTTTTTT
J: TRBJ2-7; D: TRBD2; size: many; V: TRBV11-3; CDR3: CASSLNPGGPGEQYF; DNA: TGTGCCAGCAGCTTAAACCCGGGAGGGCCGGGCGAGCAGTACTTC
J: TRBJ1-1; D: TRBD1; size: once; V: TRBV20-1; CDR3: CSAGGQGALEAFF; DNA: TGCAGTGCTGGGGGACAGGGGGCACTAGAAGCTTTCTTT
J: TRBJ2-5; D: TRBD2; size: many; V: TRBV2; CDR3: CASLLAGGLETQYF; DNA: TGTGCCAGCCTTCTAGCGGGAGGTCTCGAGACCCAGTACTTC
J: TRBJ2-5; D: NA; size: NA; V: TRBV7-9; CDR3: CASSLYQGREGSETQYF; DNA: TGTGCCAGCAGCTTGTATCAAGGGCGGGAAGGGTCTGAGACCCAGTACTTC
J: TRBJ2-7; D: TRBD2; size: NA; V: TRBV7-6; CDR3: CASSPESGSGYEQYF; DNA: TGTGCCAGCAGCCCAGAGAGCGGGAGTGGGTACGAGCAGTACTTC